This TCR beta chain was captured in a study of OX40 agonist ivuxolimab in advanced cancers. Overall study results and limits: Blood T cells, both CD4+ and CD8+, expanded clonally by week 6 at 0.1 to 3.0 mg/kg.

The table came from immunoSEQ multiplex PCR; TCRdb's copy has only in-frame clones and leaves some out. Among more than 65,000 clones listed, around four fifths were seen once. Trimming took off 5 bases at V and 4 bases at J, with 14 bases between the two ends. The CDR3 runs 14 residues. Germline V gene sequence: CDR1 KGHSH, CDR2 LQKENI. With respect to this clone: Its specificity is not known.

Sequenced here: CD4+ or CD8+ T cells sorted from blood, sampled in a trial of the OX40 agonist ivuxolimab. This chain links TRBV18 with TRBJ1-1, with D possibly TRBD1 on 6 matching bases. The TCR sequence derives from an adult with an advanced solid tumor such as melanoma, head and neck, liver or kidney cancer. CDR3 sequence reads: CASSAAGGVTEAFF. CDR3 sequence (DNA): TGTGCCAGCTCAGCCGCGGGGGGCGTCACTGAAGCTTTCTTT.